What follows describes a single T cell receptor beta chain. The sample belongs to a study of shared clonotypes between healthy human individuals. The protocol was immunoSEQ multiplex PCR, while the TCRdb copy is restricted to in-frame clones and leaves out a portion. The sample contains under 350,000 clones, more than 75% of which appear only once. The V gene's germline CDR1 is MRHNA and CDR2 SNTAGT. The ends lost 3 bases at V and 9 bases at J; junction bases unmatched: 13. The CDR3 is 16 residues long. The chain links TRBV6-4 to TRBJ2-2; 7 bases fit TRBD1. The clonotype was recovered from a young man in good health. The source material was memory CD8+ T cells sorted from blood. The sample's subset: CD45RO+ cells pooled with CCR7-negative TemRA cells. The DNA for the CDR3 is TGTGCCAGCAGTGAAACTAGAACAGGGGATCCCCGGGAGCTGTTTTTT. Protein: CASSETRTGDPRELFF.